The 21 T cell receptor beta chains listed next were all sequenced from one sample in a study of T-cell reconstitution after alpha-beta-depleted transplantation in children. Preparation of the TCRbeta library involved a method that used unique molecular identifiers. TCRdb re-called the PCR reads with MiXCR, one entry per CDR3 protein. The table lists some 100,000 distinct CDR3 sequences, about 25% of them singletons, with around 21% in the top ten. The starting material was PBMCs, obtained before TCRalphabeta/CD19-depleted stem cell transplant. Every receptor here comes from a boy between 2 and 10 years old with acute lymphoblastic leukemia, due to receive a stem cell transplant.

This clonotype was counted only a few times. The chain uses TRBV10-3 and TRBJ2-2, with 7 bases that match TRBD2. With V trimmed by 7 bases and J by 0 bases, 8 bases remained unmatched. The germline V gene encodes CDR1 ENHRY and CDR2 SYGVKD. This CDR3 comprises 16 residues. The CDR3 region is CAINRASGANTGELFF. The CDR3, as DNA: TGTGCCATCAACCGTGCTAGCGGAGCGAACACCGGGGAGCTGTTTTTT.

Many counts were recorded for this clonotype. V gene TRBV20-1 combines with J gene TRBJ2-7, with 10 nucleotides matching TRBD2. The germline gives CDR1 DFQATT, CDR2 SNEGSKA (reference sequence). The CDR3 consists of 15 residues. J was trimmed by 3 bases and V by 3 bases; bases with no gene match: 8. CDR3 protein: CSARPRTSGVYEQYF. In DNA, the CDR3 is TGCAGTGCTAGGCCCCGGACTAGCGGAGTCTACGAGCAGTACTTC.

This clonotype was counted between two and nine times. This chain joins TRBV20-1 and TRBJ2-7; 9 nucleotides agree with TRBD2. This CDR3 is 14 amino acids long. Germline V gives CDR1 DFQATT, CDR2 SNEGSKA (reference sequence). Losses at the gene ends were 1 base for V and 2 bases for J; bases not matched to a gene: 3. As DNA, the CDR3 is TGCAGTGCTAGAGGACTAGCGGTGGCCTACGAGCAGTACTTC. Encoded protein: CSARGLAVAYEQYF.

This clonotype was seen a handful of times. The chain uses TRBV7-2 and TRBJ2-7; perhaps TRBD2 as D (6 bases). From germline, CDR1 is SGHTA and CDR2 FQGNSA. The V end lost 3 bases, the J end lost 3 bases, and 21 bases lay between the germline ends. The CDR3 length is 17 residues. This CDR3 reads CASSFLASWGLSYEQYF. CDR3 sequence (DNA): TGTGCCAGCAGCTTTTTGGCCTCCTGGGGACTGAGCTACGAGCAGTACTTC.

In regard to this clonotype: A junction boundary mismatches the germline segment, possibly from a read error. The rearrangement joins TRBV29-1 to TRBJ2-1, with D possibly being TRBD1 (6 bases). CDR1 and CDR2 from the germline V gene are SQVTM and ANQGSEA. The CDR3 extends over 9 amino acids. CDR3 bases: TGCAGCGTTGAAGATCGAGGGGGCTTC. This translates into CSVEDRGGF.

The gene calls are TRBV28 and TRBJ2-1, with a tentative D call TRBD2 (6 bases). The CDR3 extends over 16 amino acids. V was pared by 10 bases and J by 7 bases, with 26 bases between. The germline V gene has CDR1 MDHEN and CDR2 SYDVKM. The CDR3 bases are TGTGCCATCAGACCCTTTCCCGGACTACGGGGAAATGAGCAGTTCTTC. Encoded protein: CAIRPFPGLRGNEQFF.

The chain links TRBV12-3 or TRBV12-4 to TRBJ1-2; TRBD1 might be the D (5 bases). The length of the CDR3 is 15 residues. V was trimmed by 6 bases and J by 2 bases, leaving 16 bases between them. The CDR3, as DNA: TGTGCCAGCAGCCCGAGGGGAGCCCTCAACTATGGCTACACCTTC. Its translation: CASSPRGALNYGYTF.

The V and J genes are TRBV6-2 or TRBV6-3 and TRBJ2-2; a possible D gene is TRBD2 (6 bases). The CDR3 has 15 residues. Germline values: CDR1 MNHEY, CDR2 SVGEGT. V was trimmed by 4 bases and J by 4 bases, leaving 13 bases between them. The CDR3 bases are TGTGCCAGCAGTTTGCTGGGAGGAGGCACCGGGGAGCTGTTTTTT. Amino acids: CASSLLGGGTGELFF.

This chain uses TRBV10-3 with TRBJ2-5; 8 bases line up with TRBD2. This CDR3 has 14 residues. Germline assignment: CDR1 ENHRY and CDR2 SYGVKD. The J segment lost 4 bases and the V segment lost 10 bases, leaving 11 bases of the junction unmatched. The CDR3 DNA follows: TGTGCCACAACTAGCGGAGGGGCGGGAGAGACCCAGTACTTC. Translating gives CATTSGGAGETQYF.

This rearrangement joins TRBV20-1 to TRBJ1-5, with a weak D call TRBD1 (5 bases). The germline CDR1 and CDR2 sequences are DFQATT and SNEGSKA (reference sequence). The CDR3 sequence is 16 residues long. V was pared by 3 bases and J by 12 bases, with 27 bases between. DNA for the CDR3: TGCAGTGCTAGCATCGACCAGGGTTTATTTCCCTCGTTCCAGCATTTT. It codes for CSASIDQGLFPSFQHF.

The V and J genes are TRBV6-2 or TRBV6-3 and TRBJ2-3; 9 bases match TRBD2. Germline lookup yields CDR1 MNHEY and CDR2 SVGEGT. This CDR3 has 19 residues. Unmatched junction bases numbered 15, after V lost 5 bases and J lost 0 bases. The CDR3 loop reads CASSRLSGTSSPSTDTQYF. The DNA of the CDR3 is TGTGCCAGCAGTCGCCTATCCGGGACTAGCTCGCCTAGCACAGATACGCAGTATTTT.

This clonotype has more than one count but fewer than ten. The chain links TRBV24-1 to TRBJ2-1; tentative D call: TRBD2 (5 bases). Germline V gives CDR1 KGHDR, CDR2 SFDVKD. This CDR3 comprises 12 residues. Trimming cost V 9 bases and J 5 bases, with 10 bases left between them. DNA of the CDR3: TGTGCCACCGGTCGGGGAGACAATGAGCAGTTCTTC. As protein: CATGRGDNEQFF.

This clonotype was seen more than once but under ten times. CDR3 coding DNA: TGCGCCAGCAGCCAAGATTGGGGCGTTCAGCCCCAGCATTTT. Translating it yields CASSQDWGVQPQHF. This rearrangement joins TRBV4-1 to TRBJ1-5; TRBD1 is a possible D gene (5 bases). The V gene lost 0 bases and the J gene lost 6 bases, with 9 bases spanning the gap. Germline CDR1 reads MGHRA; CDR2 reads YSYEKL. The CDR3 length is 14 residues.

As to this clonotype: A junction boundary mismatches the germline segment, possibly from a read error. In DNA, the CDR3 is TGCGCCAGCAGCCTCAGCGGGAGAGGCTCCAACGAGCAGTACTTC. Translated: CASSLSGRGSNEQYF. The chain has TRBV5-1 and TRBJ2-7; TRBD2 matches 8 bases. In germline, CDR1 is SGHRS, CDR2 YFSETQ. This CDR3 is 15 amino acids long.

This clonotype was seen only a few times. The chain joins TRBV5-6 to TRBJ1-2; D not resolved. The CDR3 extends over 13 amino acids. Trimming removed 0 bases from V and 4 bases from J, with 7 bases in between. CDR1 and CDR2 from the germline V gene are SGHDT and YYEEEE. CDR3 sequence: CASSLDGSYGYTF. The CDR3 DNA sequence: TGTGCCAGCAGCTTGGATGGCAGCTATGGCTACACCTTC. Together with reference TRBV5-6 and TRBJ1-2, the CDR3 gives the full variable domain: DAGVTQSPTHLIKTRGQQVTLRCSPKSGHDTVSWYQQALGQGPQFIFQYYEEEERQRGNFPDRFSGHQFPNYSSELNVNALLLGDSALYLCASSLDGSYGYTFGSGTRLTVV.

Concerning this clonotype itself: Relative to the germline gene, one junction end is altered; a read error may explain this. The chain recombines TRBV7-6 with TRBJ2-5; 8 bases line up with TRBD2. CDR3 length: 15 amino acids. Germline V CDR1 and CDR2: SGHVS, FNYEAQ. For the CDR3, the DNA is TGTTCCAGCAGCGTCTGGACTAGCTCAAAAGAGACCCAGTACTTC. This translates into CSSSVWTSSKETQYF.

The chain links TRBV27 to TRBJ2-1, with TRBD2 matching over 10 bases. After removal of 6 bases from V and 0 bases from J, the junction contained 14 bases not matched to a gene. The CDR3 runs 19 residues. Germline-derived CDR1 and CDR2 are MNHEY and SMNVEV (reference sequence). CDR3 protein: CASRRTSGRPTGSYNEQFF. The CDR3, as DNA: TGTGCCAGCAGAAGGACTAGCGGACGGCCTACAGGCTCCTACAATGAGCAGTTCTTC.

The J gene is TRBJ2-7, the V gene TRBV25-1; 7 bases map to TRBD2. The CDR3 has 15 amino acids. Trimming removed 5 bases from V and 1 base from J; junction bases left unmatched: 8. Germline-derived CDR1 and CDR2 are MGHDK and SYGVNS. This CDR3 reads CASSWKAGRSYEQYF. CDR3 coding DNA: TGTGCCAGCAGTTGGAAAGCGGGACGGTCCTACGAGCAGTACTTC.

This sequence joins TRBV18 and TRBJ2-3; D ambiguous. CDR3 length equals 13 residues. Germline V CDR1 and CDR2: KGHSH, LQKENI. V gave up 3 bases and J gave up 0 bases, with 4 bases separating them. This chain's CDR3 is CASSPDSTDTQYF. As DNA, the CDR3 is TGTGCCAGCTCACCGGACAGCACAGATACGCAGTATTTT.

This clonotype occurred a few times. V and J are TRBV29-1 and TRBJ1-2; D is possibly TRBD1 (6 bases). V lost 7 bases and J lost 8, with 14 bases in between. CDR1 SQVTM and CDR2 ANQGSEA come from the germline V gene. This CDR3 comprises 11 residues. CDR3 bases: TGCAGCGCCCTTGGGGGCGGAGGCTACACCTTC. Translation: CSALGGGGYTF.

The rearrangement uses TRBV20-1 and TRBJ2-7; D is unclear. The V end was cut by 3 bases, the J end by 4 bases, with 19 bases between. Per germline, CDR1 DFQATT and CDR2 SNEGSKA (reference sequence). This CDR3 contains 15 residues. The CDR3 DNA reads TGCAGTGCTAGTCGAGGTAGGACCAGGACGTACGAGCAGTACTTC. It translates to CSASRGRTRTYEQYF.